The 2 T cell receptor beta chains below all came from one sample that was sequenced in a study of radiotherapy plus CTLA-4 blockade in lung cancer. Generated by immunoSEQ multiplex PCR, the TCRdb table keeps only in-frame clones and is missing some. The sample gives tens of thousands of clones, approximately 82% of which show up once; 6.5% to 9.5% is in the top ten. The sample was peripheral blood, taken from a patient treated with radiotherapy plus ipilimumab. Source of these receptors: a human donor with non-small cell lung cancer who had stable disease on radiotherapy plus ipilimumab.

This clone is medium-sized by share. The chain carries TRBV18 and TRBJ2-5, with D perhaps assigned TRBD1 or TRBD2 (6 bases each). Per germline, CDR1 KGHSH and CDR2 LQKENI. Trimming left V 6 bases short and J 5 bases short, with 22 bases between. CDR3 length: 16 residues. The CDR3 loop reads CASSPLPTGGGETQYF. CDR3 bases: TGTGCCAGCTCTCCTCTTCCGACAGGAGGAGGGGAGACCCAGTACTTC.

The gene calls are TRBV28 and TRBJ1-1, with 8 nucleotides matching TRBD1. The CDR3 runs 15 residues. CDR1 is MDHEN and CDR2 is SYDVKM in the germline V gene. After removal of 5 bases from V and 2 bases from J, the junction contained 7 bases not matched to a gene. This CDR3 is CASSPPGQVNTEAFF. The CDR3 DNA follows: TGTGCCAGCAGTCCGCCGGGACAGGTTAACACTGAAGCTTTCTTT.